This entry lists 25 T cell receptor beta chains sequenced from one sample in a study of T cell responses to AZD1222 COVID-19 vaccine. TCRdb's table, derived via immunoSEQ multiplex PCR, lists solely in-frame clones and lacks some. The sample lists over 150,000 clones; about 85% were seen once. The material was peripheral blood, obtained on day 0 of AZD1222 vaccination. The receptor set was obtained from an adult in good health.

The chain employs TRBV7-2 and TRBJ2-5; D not certain. Trimming cost V 2 bases and J 0 bases, with 7 bases left between them. The CDR3 is 14 amino acids. Germline CDR1 SGHTA, CDR2 FQGNSA. The CDR3 loop is CASSLLLYQETQYF. The CDR3, as DNA: TGTGCCAGCAGCTTACTACTATACCAAGAGACCCAGTACTTC.

In DNA, the CDR3 is TGTGCCAGCAGCTTGACAGAATTCTATGGCTACACCTTC. Translated, it gives CASSLTEFYGYTF. V and J are TRBV5-4 and TRBJ1-2; no clear D. With 1 base removed from V and 4 bases from J, the gap between germline ends came to 8 bases. Germline V gene lookup returns CDR1 SGHNT and CDR2 YYREEE (reference sequence). There are 13 residues in the CDR3.

The chain employs TRBV29-1 and TRBJ1-2; a weak D match, TRBD1 (6 bases). This CDR3 comprises 12 residues. Per the germline V gene, CDR1 is SQVTM and CDR2 is ANQGSEA. V was shortened by 4 bases and J by 4 bases, with 10 bases between the two germline ends. The CDR3 is CSVVQGFYGYTF. The CDR3 nucleotides read TGCAGCGTTGTACAGGGTTTCTATGGCTACACCTTC.

The chain employs TRBV29-1 and TRBJ2-7; 8 positions agree with TRBD1. The V gene's germline CDR1 is SQVTM and CDR2 ANQGSEA. CDR3 length equals 15 residues. V shed 6 bases, J shed 6 bases, and the junction held 16 bases outside the gene matches. The CDR3 spells CSVAWKDRGLSEQYF. CDR3 nucleotides: TGCAGCGTCGCGTGGAAAGACAGGGGCCTTTCCGAGCAGTACTTC.

The chain employs TRBV5-4 and TRBJ2-7, with 7 positions matching TRBD2. Per germline, CDR1 SGHNT and CDR2 YYREEE (reference sequence). This CDR3 is 13 amino acids long. The V segment lost 5 bases and the J segment 3 bases; nucleotides outside the gene matches: 5. The CDR3 protein is CASRTGLDYEQYF. As DNA, the CDR3 is TGTGCCAGCAGAACCGGACTAGACTACGAGCAGTACTTC.

The chain links TRBV28 to TRBJ1-4, with 8 bases lining up with TRBD1. The V segment lost 2 bases and the J segment 7 bases; nucleotides outside the gene matches: 6. CDR1 and CDR2 from the germline V gene are MDHEN and SYDVKM. CDR3 length equals 15 residues. The CDR3 here is CASSLTGTGSEKLFF. For the CDR3, the DNA is TGTGCCAGCAGTTTAACCGGGACAGGCTCTGAAAAACTGTTTTTT. Together with reference TRBV28 and TRBJ1-4, the CDR3 gives the full variable domain: DVKVTQSSRYLVKRTGEKVFLECVQDMDHENMFWYRQDPGLGLRLIYFSYDVKMKEKGDIPEGYSVSREKKERFSLILESASTNQTSMYLCASSLTGTGSEKLFFGSGTQLSVL.

This clone was recorded once. J is TRBJ1-3 and V is TRBV5-1; TRBD1 matches at 7 bases. CDR1 is SGHRS, CDR2 YFSETQ, per germline. This CDR3 has 16 amino acids. V shed 4 bases, J shed 0 bases, and the junction held 7 bases outside the gene matches. CDR3 sequence reads: CASSLLDRSSGNTIYF. The CDR3 DNA is TGCGCCAGCAGCCTGTTGGACAGGAGCTCTGGAAACACCATATATTTT.

The genes are TRBV3-1 (or the pseudogene TRBV3-2) and TRBJ2-7; tentatively, D is TRBD1 (6 bases). Germline V lookup: CDR1 LGHDT, CDR2 YNNKEL (reference sequence). There are 15 residues in the CDR3. V lost 4 bases, J lost 2 bases, and 15 bases lay in between. The CDR3 bases are TGTGCCAGCAGCCCCAAAAGGGACATAACCTACGAGCAGTACTTC. Encoded protein: CASSPKRDITYEQYF.

This sequence joins TRBV2 and TRBJ1-2; D not certain. In germline, CDR1 is SNHLY, CDR2 FYNNEI. The CDR3 loop spans 14 amino acids. Trimming removed 6 bases from V and 8 bases from J, with 19 bases in between. CDR3 bases: TGTGCCAGCAGCCGAGAGGGCACCCGTGGAGGCTACACCTTC. This gives the protein CASSREGTRGGYTF. The variable domain in full, completed from reference TRBV2 and TRBJ1-2, reads EPEVTQTPSHQVTQMGQEVILRCVPISNHLYFYWYRQILGQKVEFLVSFYNNEISEKSEIFDDQFSVERPDGSNFTLKIRSTKLEDSAMYFCASSREGTRGGYTFGSGTRLTVV.

V and J are TRBV9 and TRBJ1-1; the D gene is possibly TRBD1 (5 bases). There are 15 residues in the CDR3. V was pared by 4 bases and J by 5 bases, with 18 bases between. Germline CDR1 and CDR2: SGDLS and YYNGEE. CDR3 in amino acids: CASSPLWGRDTEAFF. The CDR3 nucleotides read TGTGCCAGCAGCCCCCTCTGGGGGAGGGATACTGAAGCTTTCTTT.

This chain connects TRBV9 to TRBJ2-7; the D gene is possibly TRBD2 (6 bases). CDR1 is SGDLS, CDR2 YYNGEE, per germline. The CDR3 totals 15 residues. Trimming pared 0 bases from V and 2 bases from J, leaving 12 bases between. CDR3 sequence reads: CASSVAPSEAYEQYF. The CDR3 nucleotides read TGTGCCAGCAGCGTAGCCCCTAGCGAAGCCTACGAGCAGTACTTC.

The chain combines TRBV19 with TRBJ1-2; D is unclear. Germline V gene sequence: CDR1 LNHDA, CDR2 SQIVND (reference sequence). V lost 1 base to trimming and J lost 8 bases, with 11 bases between them. The CDR3 is 13 amino acids. The CDR3 here is CASSIGTYDGYTF. The DNA of the CDR3 is TGTGCCAGTAGTATAGGCACATACGACGGCTACACCTTC.

The CDR3 reads CATSRDPEQGMETQYF. CDR3 DNA sequence: TGTGCCACCAGCAGAGACCCGGAACAGGGTATGGAGACCCAGTACTTC. V gene TRBV15 combines with J gene TRBJ2-5; D perhaps matches TRBD1 (6 bases). The CDR3 covers 16 residues. Per germline, CDR1 LNHNV and CDR2 YYDKDF (reference sequence). The V and J ends lost 0 bases and 5 bases respectively, with 16 bases between them.

The V call is TRBV3-1 (or the pseudogene TRBV3-2), the J call TRBJ1-1, with 9 bases lining up with TRBD1. The CDR3 is made up of 16 amino acids. After removal of 2 bases from V and 4 bases from J, the junction contained 8 bases not matched to a gene. Germline-derived CDR1 and CDR2 are LGHDT and YNNKEL (reference sequence). The CDR3 sequence: CASSQNGQGLATEAFF. As DNA, the CDR3 is TGTGCCAGCAGCCAAAACGGACAGGGGTTAGCCACTGAAGCTTTCTTT.

The rearrangement uses TRBV27 and TRBJ2-2; possible D gene TRBD1, 6 bases. Germline V gene data show CDR1 as MNHEY and CDR2 as SMNVEV (reference sequence). The CDR3 length is 14 residues. The V end was cut by 7 bases, the J end by 2 bases, with 11 bases between. The CDR3 DNA reads TGTGCCAGCACCAGGGGTCTAAACACCGGGGAGCTGTTTTTT. As protein: CASTRGLNTGELFF.

The chain uses TRBV7-9 and TRBJ1-1; D gene unclear. CDR1 and CDR2 (germline): SEHNR, FQNEAQ (reference sequence). This CDR3 is 14 amino acids long. Trimming removed 0 bases from V and 1 base from J, with 6 bases in between. CDR3 sequence (DNA): TGTGCCAGCAGCTTAGCTCCTGGGAACACTGAAGCTTTCTTT. Amino acid sequence: CASSLAPGNTEAFF.

The chain couples TRBV6-5 to TRBJ2-3; tentatively, D is TRBD1 (5 bases). Trimming shortened V by 6 bases and J by 0 bases, and 13 bases separated the two germline ends. This CDR3 is 15 amino acids long. Germline loops: CDR1 MNHEY, CDR2 SVGAGI. Here the CDR3 reads CASRNRRASTDTQYF. DNA for the CDR3: TGTGCCAGCAGAAACAGGAGAGCTAGCACAGATACGCAGTATTTT.

V and J are TRBV6-5 and TRBJ2-1, with 12 bases that match TRBD2. The length of the CDR3 is 15 residues. V trimming: 7 bases; J trimming: 6 bases; junction bases outside the gene matches: 7. The V gene's germline CDR1 is MNHEY and CDR2 SVGAGI. The CDR3, as DNA: TGTGCCAGCAACATGCTAGCGGGAGGGATCAATGAGCAGTTCTTC. Residues: CASNMLAGGINEQFF.

The chain uses TRBV4-2 and TRBJ2-7, with 11 nucleotides matching TRBD2. The J segment lost 3 bases and the V segment lost 2 bases, leaving 6 bases of the junction unmatched. This CDR3 has 16 amino acids. CDR1 LGHNA and CDR2 YNFKEQ come from the germline V gene. CDR3 amino acids: CASSQQLAGDGYEQYF. In DNA, the CDR3 is TGTGCCAGCAGCCAACAACTAGCGGGAGATGGCTACGAGCAGTACTTC.

The chain carries TRBV2 and TRBJ2-5; D is perhaps TRBD1 or TRBD2 (5 bases each). This CDR3 is built from 18 residues. Germline V CDR1 and CDR2: SNHLY, FYNNEI. Trimming stripped 2 bases from V and 5 bases from J, with 24 bases between. DNA for the CDR3: TGTGCCAGCAGTGAACGGCCCCCTACACGGGCCTGGGGGGAGACCCAGTACTTC. Translating it yields CASSERPPTRAWGETQYF. Variable domain in full (rest from reference TRBV2 and TRBJ2-5): EPEVTQTPSHQVTQMGQEVILRCVPISNHLYFYWYRQILGQKVEFLVSFYNNEISEKSEIFDDQFSVERPDGSNFTLKIRSTKLEDSAMYFCASSERPPTRAWGETQYFGPGTRLLVL.

The rearrangement joins TRBV6-5 to TRBJ1-5; 8 bases align to TRBD1. Trimming cost V 3 bases and J 1 base; bases outside gene matches: 2. CDR3 length: 15 amino acids. Germline V CDR1 and CDR2: MNHEY, SVGAGI. This CDR3 is CASSYGDRSNQPQHF. The CDR3 DNA is TGTGCCAGCAGTTATGGGGACAGGAGCAATCAGCCCCAGCATTTT.

V gene TRBV5-1 combines with J gene TRBJ1-4; tentatively, D is TRBD1 (5 bases). V shed 4 bases and J shed 3 bases, with 13 bases lying between them. Germline CDR1 and CDR2: SGHRS and YFSETQ. This CDR3 has 15 amino acids. CDR3 DNA: TGCGCCAGCAGCATTGGTAGGGGAGCTAATGAAAAACTGTTTTTT. Protein: CASSIGRGANEKLFF.

This clone was seen a single time. The chain recombines TRBV5-1 with TRBJ2-3; the D gene could be TRBD1 or TRBD2 (5 bases each). Germline V CDR1 and CDR2: SGHRS, YFSETQ. Trimming shortened V by 1 base and J by 0 bases, and 9 bases separated the two germline ends. The CDR3 runs 15 residues. The CDR3 loop reads CASSLFGASTDTQYF. CDR3 coding DNA: TGCGCCAGCAGCTTGTTCGGGGCTAGCACAGATACGCAGTATTTT.

The gene calls are TRBV27 and TRBJ2-1; possibly TRBD1 for D (5 bases). CDR3 length: 14 amino acids. The germline V gene encodes CDR1 MNHEY and CDR2 SMNVEV (reference sequence). Trimming pared 8 bases from V and 8 bases from J, leaving 19 bases between. The CDR3 DNA reads as TGTGCCAGCTACCTAACAGGTTATGGGGATGAGCAGTTCTTC. The encoded protein is CASYLTGYGDEQFF.

The chain is built from TRBV2 and TRBJ2-2, with 10 bases fitting TRBD2. Germline V gene data show CDR1 as SNHLY and CDR2 as FYNNEI. With V trimmed by 8 bases and J by 5 bases, 8 bases remained unmatched. The CDR3 runs 15 residues. The CDR3 nucleotides are TGTGCCAGCCGGCGTTTACTAGCGGGAACCGGGGAGCTGTTTTTT. It is translated as CASRRLLAGTGELFF.